The 13 T cell receptor beta chains presented below share a single source sample, sequenced in a study of OX40 agonist ivuxolimab in advanced cancers. TCRdb's table, derived via immunoSEQ multiplex PCR, lists solely in-frame clones and lacks some. The repertoire consists of 55,000 to 75,000 clones, with around 83% occurring once and the leading ten covering about 5%. This specimen consisted of CD4+ or CD8+ T cells sorted from blood, obtained in a trial of the OX40 agonist ivuxolimab. These receptors were taken from an adult with an advanced solid tumor such as melanoma, head and neck, liver or kidney cancer.

This rearrangement joins TRBV29-1 to TRBJ2-3, with TRBD2 as a possible D gene (6 bases). V lost 3 bases, J lost 6 bases, and 13 bases lay in between. The CDR3 is 13 residues long. From germline, CDR1 is SQVTM and CDR2 ANQGSEA. CDR3 residues: CSVELTGGDTQYF. CDR3 nucleotides: TGCAGCGTTGAGTTAACTGGGGGGGATACGCAGTATTTT.

V usage is TRBV18 and J usage is TRBJ1-1; 7 bases map to TRBD1. In germline, CDR1 is KGHSH, CDR2 LQKENI. The CDR3 is 13 residues long. Trimming took 4 bases from V and 5 from J; bases not matched to a gene: 4. The CDR3 DNA sequence: TGTGCCAGCTCACTAGCGGACAGGACTGAAGCTTTCTTT. Encoded protein: CASSLADRTEAFF.

This rearrangement joins TRBV19 to TRBJ2-7; the match to TRBD2 covers 7 bases. This CDR3 is 16 amino acids long. With 5 bases clipped from V and 5 bases from J, the junction kept 15 bases outside the gene matches. CDR1 is LNHDA, CDR2 SQIVND, per germline (reference sequence). As DNA, the CDR3 is TGTGCCAGTAGTGGACGCTCGGCAGCGGGGCATGACGAGCAGTACTTC. Its protein is CASSGRSAAGHDEQYF.

The chain combines TRBV4-1 with TRBJ2-3; D remains unclear. The germline V gene encodes CDR1 MGHRA and CDR2 YSYEKL. This CDR3 region has 12 residues. The V end lost 8 bases, the J end lost 2 bases, and 8 bases lay between the germline ends. CDR3 sequence reads: CASGDFTDTQYF. The CDR3 nucleotides are TGCGCCAGCGGAGATTTCACAGATACGCAGTATTTT.

The CDR3 DNA follows: TGTGCCAGTAGACGGGACAGCAATTCACCCCTCCACTTT. Amino acid sequence: CASRRDSNSPLHF. The chain employs TRBV19 and TRBJ1-6, with TRBD1 matching 7 bases. J was trimmed by 7 bases and V by 6 bases; bases with no gene match: 3. This CDR3 spans 13 amino acids. Germline lookup yields CDR1 LNHDA and CDR2 SQIVND (reference sequence).

In this sample, this clone turned up many times. The chain carries TRBV28 and TRBJ1-1; 8 bases fit TRBD1. Germline V gene sequence: CDR1 MDHEN, CDR2 SYDVKM. The CDR3 length is 13 residues. Trimming took 6 bases from V and 4 from J; bases not matched to a gene: 4. This CDR3 reads CASSYTGGTEAFF. In DNA form, the CDR3 reads TGTGCCAGCAGCTATACAGGGGGCACTGAAGCTTTCTTT. Supplemented by reference TRBV28 and TRBJ1-1, the full variable domain reads DVKVTQSSRYLVKRTGEKVFLECVQDMDHENMFWYRQDPGLGLRLIYFSYDVKMKEKGDIPEGYSVSREKKERFSLILESASTNQTSMYLCASSYTGGTEAFFGQGTRLTVV.

The chain couples TRBV2 to TRBJ2-4; 8 bases line up with TRBD2. In germline, CDR1 is SNHLY, CDR2 FYNNEI. Losses at the gene ends were 7 bases for V and 6 bases for J; bases not matched to a gene: 5. This CDR3 comprises 13 residues. The CDR3 sequence: CASMVLAGNIQYF. CDR3 in DNA: TGTGCCAGCATGGTGCTAGCGGGAAACATTCAGTACTTC.

CDR3 region: CASSNPQDAGRLSTGELFF. For the CDR3, the DNA is TGTGCCAGTAGTAACCCCCAGGACGCGGGACGGCTATCCACCGGGGAGCTGTTTTTT. The chain is built from TRBV19 and TRBJ2-2; D perhaps matches TRBD2 (6 bases). This CDR3 region has 19 residues. Germline CDR1 and CDR2: LNHDA and SQIVND (reference sequence). The germline V and J ends were trimmed by 4 bases and 4 bases, with 25 bases remaining between them.

The genes are TRBV7-9 and TRBJ1-4, with no clear D. The germline V gene has CDR1 SEHNR and CDR2 FQNEAQ (reference sequence). Deletions cut 0 bases from V and 11 bases from J, with 7 bases between. CDR3 length: 12 residues. The CDR3 spells CASSLALGKLFF. The CDR3 nucleotides read TGTGCCAGCAGCTTAGCTCTGGGGAAACTGTTTTTT.

V and J are TRBV20-1 and TRBJ1-2, with D hard to call. Germline V CDR1 and CDR2: DFQATT, SNEGSKA (reference sequence). V was shortened by 4 bases and J by 12 bases, with 12 bases between the two germline ends. The CDR3 is 10 amino acids. CDR3 in DNA: TGCAGTGCTATCGACACAGAGAACACCTTC. This gives the protein CSAIDTENTF.

This rearrangement joins TRBV5-6 to TRBJ2-7; 9 nucleotides align to TRBD1. Germline-derived CDR1 and CDR2 are SGHDT and YYEEEE. The CDR3 runs to 15 residues. Trimming took 4 bases from V and 4 from J; bases not matched to a gene: 9. As DNA, the CDR3 is TGTGCCAGCAGCCTAACCGCGGGACAGGGTTACGAGCAGTACTTC. The encoded protein is CASSLTAGQGYEQYF.

A single count supports this clone. This chain connects TRBV6-5 to TRBJ1-6; D remains unclear. Germline loops: CDR1 MNHEY, CDR2 SVGAGI. With 5 bases removed from V and 7 bases from J, the gap between germline ends came to 15 bases. The CDR3 consists of 15 residues. DNA for the CDR3: TGTGCCAGCAGTCAGACTTTCGTAAGGAATTCACCCCTCCACTTT. Translation gives CASSQTFVRNSPLHF.

This clone was recorded only once. This rearrangement joins TRBV5-4 to TRBJ2-5; TRBD2 aligns across 12 bases. The J call may be incorrect, as the DNA end agrees better with TRBJ2-7. The CDR3 is 16 residues long. The germline CDR1 and CDR2 sequences are SGHNT and YYREEE (reference sequence). The CDR3 sequence: CASSLGGLAGRYEQYF. CDR3 bases: TGTGCCAGCAGCTTGGGTGGACTAGCGGGAAGATACGAGCAGTACTTC.